These 18 T cell receptor beta chains were all obtained from the same sample, sequenced in a study of T cells in narcolepsy. Measured with immunoSEQ multiplex PCR; TCRdb has only the in-frame clones, and not every one. The table lists tens of thousands of clones, 81% of them singletons. Sequencing was carried out using memory (CD45RA-) CD4+ T cells from blood. These receptors were taken from a human donor in good health.

The V gene is TRBV10-3, the J gene TRBJ1-2; tentative D call: TRBD1 (5 bases). In germline, CDR1 is ENHRY, CDR2 SYGVKD. This CDR3 has 12 amino acids. V was clipped by 4 bases and J by 3 bases, with 6 bases between them. The CDR3 nucleotides read TGTGCCATCAGTGGGGGGGACTATGGCTACACCTTC. It yields the protein CAISGGDYGYTF.

For this clone: Other DNA sequences in this specimen translate into the identical CDR3. The CDR3 DNA sequence: TGTGCCAGCTCACCTAGGGACAGAGACAATGAGCAGTTCTTC. Translating it yields CASSPRDRDNEQFF. This chain links TRBV18 with TRBJ2-1; 7 bases are shared with TRBD1. The CDR3 runs to 14 residues. CDR1 is KGHSH, CDR2 LQKENI, per germline. V lost 3 bases, J lost 5 bases, and 4 bases stayed unmatched.

The rearrangement links TRBV7-9 to TRBJ1-3; D possibly corresponds to TRBD1 (5 bases). In germline, CDR1 is SEHNR, CDR2 FQNEAQ (reference sequence). V was pared by 3 bases and J by 3 bases, with 15 bases between. The CDR3 length is 16 residues. The CDR3 sequence is CASSLAIQGGGNTIYF. CDR3 bases: TGTGCCAGCAGCTTGGCCATTCAGGGTGGTGGAAACACCATATATTTT. The full variable domain, rest sourced from reference TRBV7-9 and TRBJ1-3, is DTGVSQNPRHKITKRGQNVTFRCDPISEHNRLYWYRQTLGQGPEFLTYFQNEAQLEKSRLLSDRFSAERPKGSFSTLEIQRTEQGDSAMYLCASSLAIQGGGNTIYFGEGSWLTVV.

V usage is TRBV7-9 and J usage is TRBJ1-1; 7 bases fit TRBD1. Germline V gene data show CDR1 as SEHNR and CDR2 as FQNEAQ (reference sequence). Losses at the gene ends were 5 bases for V and 4 bases for J; bases not matched to a gene: 4. This CDR3 contains 13 residues. CDR3 sequence reads: CASSRQGGTEAFF. The DNA of the CDR3 is TGTGCCAGCAGCAGACAGGGAGGCACTGAAGCTTTCTTT.

The CDR3, as DNA: TGCGCCAGCAGCTCGGGACGGGACACGAACACCGGGGAGCTGTTTTTT. This encodes CASSSGRDTNTGELFF. This chain uses TRBV5-1 with TRBJ2-2, with D possibly matching TRBD1 (6 bases). The germline gives CDR1 SGHRS, CDR2 YFSETQ. This CDR3 region has 16 residues. Trimming shortened V by 3 bases and J by 0 bases, and 12 bases separated the two germline ends.

This clone was found once. This sequence joins TRBV6-5 and TRBJ2-2; D is unclear. The germline V gene encodes CDR1 MNHEY and CDR2 SVGAGI. With 2 bases removed from V and 8 bases from J, the gap between germline ends came to 6 bases. The CDR3 covers 12 residues. The CDR3 sequence: CASSYRDGELFF. The CDR3 coding sequence is TGTGCCAGCAGTTACAGAGATGGGGAGCTGTTTTTT.

In nucleotides, the CDR3 is TGTGCCTCAAAAAGAGGGCGGGAGGGATCCACCGGGGAGCTGTTTTTT. This translates into CASKRGREGSTGELFF. The rearrangement joins TRBV19 to TRBJ2-2, with TRBD2 identical over 9 bases. The germline gives CDR1 LNHDA, CDR2 SQIVND (reference sequence). J lost 4 bases, V lost 11 bases, and 14 bases had no gene match. This CDR3 contains 16 residues. Full variable domain (rest looked up from reference TRBV19 and TRBJ2-2): DGGITQSPKYLFRKEGQNVTLSCEQNLNHDAMYWYRQDPGQGLRLIYYSQIVNDFQKGDIAEGYSVSREKKESFPLTVTSAQKNPTAFYLCASKRGREGSTGELFFGEGSRLTVL.

The rearrangement links TRBV6-4 to TRBJ2-1, with D possibly matching TRBD2 (7 bases). CDR3 size: 15 residues. V lost 3 bases, J lost 4 bases, and 13 bases lay in between. Germline CDR1 MRHNA, CDR2 SNTAGT. CDR3 nucleotide sequence: TGTGCCAGCAGTGAGGCGGGGGCTGAGTACAATGAGCAGTTCTTC. Its translation is CASSEAGAEYNEQFF.

The J gene is TRBJ1-1, the V gene TRBV25-1; 8 bases map to TRBD1. This CDR3 has 18 residues. Looked up from germline, CDR1 is MGHDK and CDR2 is SYGVNS. V trimming: 4 bases; J trimming: 1 base; junction bases outside the gene matches: 14. The CDR3 nucleotides read TGTGCCAGCAGTGGATATGGGGCCTTCGACAGGGGGAACACTGAAGCTTTCTTT. This gives the protein CASSGYGAFDRGNTEAFF. Full variable domain (rest looked up from reference TRBV25-1 and TRBJ1-1): EADIYQTPRYLVIGTGKKITLECSQTMGHDKMYWYQQDPGMELHLIHYSYGVNSTEKGDLSSESTVSRIRTEHFPLTLESARPSHTSQYLCASSGYGAFDRGNTEAFFGQGTRLTVV.

V usage is TRBV27 and J usage is TRBJ1-2, with no clear D. The V end lost 8 bases, the J end lost 14 bases, and 24 bases lay between the germline ends. CDR1 is MNHEY, CDR2 SMNVEV, per germline (reference sequence). The CDR3 loop spans 13 amino acids. The chain's CDR3 is CASAPFLTGVGTF. CDR3 nucleotide sequence: TGTGCCAGCGCCCCCTTTCTCACCGGTGTAGGGACCTTC.

This clone was picked up one time. The chain has TRBV9 and TRBJ2-4; possible D gene TRBD2, 5 bases. The V end lost 0 bases, the J end lost 0 bases, and 13 bases lay between the germline ends. The CDR3 has 17 amino acids. Germline V gives CDR1 SGDLS, CDR2 YYNGEE. The CDR3: CASSVGGLGKAKNIQYF. The DNA of the CDR3 is TGTGCCAGCAGCGTAGGCGGGCTAGGGAAAGCCAAAAACATTCAGTACTTC.

This clone was recorded only once. The CDR3 region is CASAGQGDEKLFF. The CDR3 nucleotides are TGTGCCAGCGCAGGCCAGGGTGATGAAAAACTGTTTTTT. This chain links TRBV28 with TRBJ1-4; D is possibly TRBD1 (5 bases). The CDR3 totals 13 residues. Germline V CDR1 and CDR2: MDHEN, SYDVKM. With 8 bases removed from V and 6 bases from J, the gap between germline ends came to 13 bases.

The V gene is TRBV9, the J gene TRBJ1-3; D remains ambiguous. The CDR3 extends over 16 amino acids. V was clipped by 1 base and J by 0 bases, with 11 bases between them. Germline CDR1 SGDLS, CDR2 YYNGEE. The CDR3: CASSVTPRGSGNTIYF. The CDR3 region has the DNA TGTGCCAGCAGCGTAACCCCCCGGGGCTCTGGAAACACCATATATTTT.

The gene calls are TRBV10-2 and TRBJ1-1; 9 bases map to TRBD1. The germline V gene encodes CDR1 WSHSY and CDR2 SAAADI. V lost 6 bases, J lost 0 bases, and 5 bases stayed unmatched. CDR3 length equals 15 residues. CDR3 DNA: TGCGCCAGCAGCAGACAGGGGGGTTTGAACACTGAAGCTTTCTTT. This translates into CASSRQGGLNTEAFF.

The chain links TRBV10-3 to TRBJ1-2; D is unclear. The CDR3 runs 13 residues. V gave up 2 bases and J gave up 5 bases, with 9 bases separating them. Germline CDR1 and CDR2: ENHRY and SYGVKD. The CDR3 DNA reads as TGTGCCATCAGTGAGGACGGACTATATGGCTACACCTTC. Its protein is CAISEDGLYGYTF.

This clone came up once. The chain employs TRBV4-1 and TRBJ1-6; perhaps TRBD1 as D (5 bases). Looked up from germline, CDR1 is MGHRA and CDR2 is YSYEKL. The length of the CDR3 is 16 residues. Trimming pared 0 bases from V and 7 bases from J, leaving 13 bases between. CDR3 residues: CASSQDEGIRNSPLHF. In DNA, the CDR3 is TGCGCCAGCAGCCAAGATGAGGGGATTAGGAATTCACCCCTCCACTTT.

The genes are TRBV9 and TRBJ2-7, with TRBD2 matching 11 bases. The V gene end was trimmed by 2 bases and the J gene end by 5 bases; junction bases not matched to a gene: 6. Germline-derived CDR1 and CDR2 are SGDLS and YYNGEE. The CDR3 extends over 15 amino acids. CDR3 nucleotides: TGTGCCAGCAGCGTTTCAGGACTAGCGGGCCACGAGCAGTACTTC. Amino acids: CASSVSGLAGHEQYF.

The chain couples TRBV6-6 to TRBJ2-5; a weak D match, TRBD2 (6 bases). The V and J ends lost 11 bases and 1 base respectively, with 17 bases between them. Per germline, CDR1 MNHNY and CDR2 SVGAGI (reference sequence). The CDR3 has 14 residues. The CDR3 loop is CACEGRDFQETQYF. The CDR3 nucleotides read TGTGCCTGCGAAGGCCGGGACTTCCAAGAGACCCAGTACTTC.